Listed below are T cell receptor beta chains from one sample, sequenced in a study of T-cell memory formation after mild COVID-19. Each CDR3 protein gets one entry after TCRdb re-called the 5' RACE reads with MiXCR. This table has tens of thousands of distinct CDR3 sequences, 10% to 15% appearing once. Sequences were obtained from PBMCs or a T cell subset sorted from them (not recorded which). The receptor source for this set is a man in his late teens or twenties who had mild COVID-19 (a few samples of this study predate the infection). Cell type and time point are not known. Each CDR3 is given with its conserved first and last residue. D genes are given only for firm matches. Part of the rows lack a size; the others show once, few, many or a class for expanded clones.

TRBV7-2	TRBJ1-5	-	-	TGTGCCAGCAGCTTAGCGAGTGGGGAGGGTCCGCCGCCCCAGCATTTT	CASSLASGEGPPPQHF
TRBV7-2	TRBJ1-6	few	-	TGTGCCAGCAGCTCTCCGTGGTCACCCCTCCACTTT	CASSSPWSPLHF
TRBV20-1	TRBJ1-5	-	TRBD1	TGCAGTGCTAGCCGCACGACAGGGAGTGGGCCCCAGCATTTT	CSASRTTGSGPQHF
TRBV5-1	TRBJ2-2	many	TRBD2	TGCGCCAGCAGCTTTAGCGGGGCTCACACCGGGGAGCTGTTTTTT	CASSFSGAHTGELFF
TRBV2	TRBJ2-7	-	-	TGTGCCAGCAACGCGGGGGCCGAGATGTACGAGCAGTACTTC	CASNAGAEMYEQYF
TRBV12-3/TRBV12-4	TRBJ2-4	many	-	TGTGCCAGCAGCTCTAACCCTGGAGTAGCCAAAAACATTCAGTACTTC	CASSSNPGVAKNIQYF
TRBV20-1	TRBJ2-1	-	-	TGCAGTGCTAGAGAGGACTTACTCAATGAGCAGTTCTTC	CSAREDLLNEQFF
TRBV7-6	TRBJ2-1	many	-	TGTGCCAGCAGCCTAACAAGGCCGAGCTCCTACAATGAGCAGTTCTTC	CASSLTRPSSYNEQFF
TRBV30	TRBJ2-3	few	-	TGTGCCTGGAGTGTACCTGGGGGGGCACATACGCAGTATTTT	CAWSVPGGAHTQYF
TRBV29-1	TRBJ2-5	-	-	TGCAGCGTTCGACGGAACAGCGAGCAAGAGACCCAGTACTTC	CSVRRNSEQETQYF
TRBV12-3/TRBV12-4	TRBJ1-4	few	-	TGTGCCAGCAGTTTTACGGGTTTCGGAGATGAAAAACTGTTTTTT	CASSFTGFGDEKLFF
TRBV11-2	TRBJ2-2	many	TRBD2	TGTGCCAGCAGCTTACTAGCGGGGGCGTTCACCGGGGAGCTGTTTTTT	CASSLLAGAFTGELFF
TRBV4-3	TRBJ2-7	many	TRBD1	TGCGCCAGCAGCCAAGAGGGGACAGGGGGCTACGAGCAGTACTTC	CASSQEGTGGYEQYF
TRBV7-9	TRBJ2-5	-	TRBD1	TGTGCCAGCAGCTGGTCTGAGGACAGGGCTAAGACCCAGTACTTC	CASSWSEDRAKTQYF
TRBV3-1	TRBJ2-3	many	-	TGTGCCAGCAGCCTACCCGGGACGGGTACGCAGTATTTT	CASSLPGTGTQYF
TRBV12-3/TRBV12-4	TRBJ1-5	many	-	TGTGCCAGCACCCGAGGGCAGGTGGGTCAGCCCCAGCATTTT	CASTRGQVGQPQHF
TRBV27	TRBJ1-3	-	TRBD1	TGTGCCAGTAAAACCGGGACAGCTGGAAACACCATATATTTT	CASKTGTAGNTIYF
TRBV7-9	TRBJ2-5	-	TRBD2	TGTGCCAGCAGCTTAGGAGGTAGCGGGGGCCAAGAGACCCAGTACTTC	CASSLGGSGGQETQYF
TRBV3-1	TRBJ2-5	many	-	TGTGCCAGCAGCTACGACCACATTGGAGGGACCCAGTACTTC	CASSYDHIGGTQYF
TRBV7-3	TRBJ2-3	-	-	TGTGCCAGCAGCCAACCCCAGACAGATACGCAGTATTTT	CASSQPQTDTQYF
TRBV20-1	TRBJ2-3	few	-	TGCAGTGCTAGAGGTGAGGTCGATACGCAGTATTTT	CSARGEVDTQYF
TRBV12-3/TRBV12-4	TRBJ1-2	few	TRBD1	TGTGCCAGCAGTTTAGTTCGGCTCAGGGGGCTGGGTGGCTACACCTTC	CASSLVRLRGLGGYTF
TRBV7-2	TRBJ1-6	few	TRBD1	TGTGCCAGCAGACCAGACAGGGGCACTTATAATTCACCCCTCCACTTT	CASRPDRGTYNSPLHF
TRBV4-1	TRBJ2-2	many	TRBD2	TGCGCCAGCAGCCAAGCAAGCGGGGTTGACGGGGAGCTGTTTTTT	CASSQASGVDGELFF
TRBV20-1	TRBJ2-4	few	-	TGCAGTGCTCCAGGGTTGGAGGCCAAAAACATTCAGTACTTC	CSAPGLEAKNIQYF
TRBV5-1	TRBJ1-3	few	-	TGCGCCAGCAGCCCGCTACAGGGAAACACCATATATTTT	CASSPLQGNTIYF
TRBV6-5	TRBJ1-4	many	-	TGTGCCAGCAGTTACCAGGTCAGGACAGATCCTGAAAAACTGTTTTTT	CASSYQVRTDPEKLFF
TRBV12-3/TRBV12-4	TRBJ1-1	few	-	TGTGCCAGCAGTTTTAGGGCAGCAGACACTGAAGCTTTCTTT	CASSFRAADTEAFF
TRBV12-3/TRBV12-4	TRBJ2-5	many	TRBD1	TGTGCCAGCAGCCAGACAGGGGACCAAGAGACCCAGTACTTC	CASSQTGDQETQYF
TRBV5-1	TRBJ2-3	few	-	TGCGCCAGCAGCTCCCGGACGGATAGCACAGATACGCAGTATTTT	CASSSRTDSTDTQYF
TRBV28	TRBJ1-6	-	-	TGTGCCAGCAGTTTAAGAGGGCAGGGCATGACACCCCTCCACTTT	CASSLRGQGMTPLHF
TRBV20-1	TRBJ2-7	-	-	TGCAGTGCACACCGACCGGGACATCGCTACGAGCAGTACTTC	CSAHRPGHRYEQYF
TRBV18	TRBJ2-2	-	TRBD2	TGTGCCAGCTCCGGGCTAGCGGGTGCACCGAACACCGGGGAGCTGTTTTTT	CASSGLAGAPNTGELFF
TRBV9	TRBJ2-1	few	TRBD2	TGTGCCAGCAGCGTAGAGCTAGCGGGGGGGCAGGAGCAGTTCTTC	CASSVELAGGQEQFF
TRBV10-3	TRBJ2-7	-	-	TGTGCCATCAGCGGGGCAGGGAAATCCTACGAGCAGTACTTC	CAISGAGKSYEQYF
TRBV7-2	TRBJ2-7	few	-	TGTGCCAGCAGCCCCGTGCGGCGTTCCTACGAGCAGTACTTC	CASSPVRRSYEQYF
TRBV11-2	TRBJ2-1	-	-	TGTGCCAGCAGCCCTACTAGATTCTCCTACAATGAGCAGTTCTTC	CASSPTRFSYNEQFF
TRBV20-1	TRBJ1-2	few	-	TGCAGTGCTCTGACGACAGCTGGCTATGGCTACACCTTC	CSALTTAGYGYTF
TRBV18	TRBJ1-2	-	-	TGTGCCAGCTCACCAAGGACCTCTTCCTATGGCTACACCTTC	CASSPRTSSYGYTF
TRBV20-1	TRBJ1-2	-	-	TGCAGTGCTACCCGGCGAGACCGAAACTATGGCTACACCTTC	CSATRRDRNYGYTF